Below, 2 T cell receptor beta chains from the same sample are listed, as sequenced in a study of blood T cells in healthy people across ages. A sample-barcoded 5' primer and a J-beta primer mix were used in a second PCR of about 6 to 11 cycles. MiXCR, applied by TCRdb to the 5' RACE reads, yields one record per CDR3 protein. Altogether over a million distinct CDR3 sequences are present, about 42% being singletons, with the ten largest covering more than 4%. What was sequenced was blood. The receptors come from a woman aged 18-30 years in good health.

The chain is built from TRBV29-1 and TRBJ2-7; no clear D gene. V gave up 7 bases and J gave up 5 bases, with 15 bases separating them. From germline, CDR1 is SQVTM and CDR2 ANQGSEA. This CDR3 has 12 residues. In nucleotides, the CDR3 is TGCAGCGCCCGATATGAATCCGACGAGCAGTACTTC. This translates into CSARYESDEQYF.

Worth noting for this clonotype: At one boundary the junction diverges from the germline segment, which might be a read error. The gene calls are TRBV10-3 and TRBJ2-3, with 7 bases matching TRBD1. The CDR3 spans 13 residues. Germline values: CDR1 ENHRY, CDR2 SYGVKD. CDR3: CVIWSGTEDTQYF. For the CDR3, the DNA is TGTGTCATCTGGTCGGGGACAGAGGATACGCAGTATTTT.